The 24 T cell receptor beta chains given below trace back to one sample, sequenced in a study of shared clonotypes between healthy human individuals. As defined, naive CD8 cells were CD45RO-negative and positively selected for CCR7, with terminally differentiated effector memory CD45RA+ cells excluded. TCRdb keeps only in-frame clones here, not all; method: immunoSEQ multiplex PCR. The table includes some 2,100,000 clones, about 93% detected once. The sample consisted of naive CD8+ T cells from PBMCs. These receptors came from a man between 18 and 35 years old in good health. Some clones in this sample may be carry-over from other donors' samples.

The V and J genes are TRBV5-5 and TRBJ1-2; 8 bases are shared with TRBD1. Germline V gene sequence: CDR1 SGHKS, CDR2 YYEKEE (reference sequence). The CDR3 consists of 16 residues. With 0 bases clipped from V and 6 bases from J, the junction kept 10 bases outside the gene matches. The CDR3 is CASSLEGQAYVDGYTF. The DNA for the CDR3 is TGTGCCAGCAGCTTGGAGGGACAGGCCTACGTCGATGGCTACACCTTC.

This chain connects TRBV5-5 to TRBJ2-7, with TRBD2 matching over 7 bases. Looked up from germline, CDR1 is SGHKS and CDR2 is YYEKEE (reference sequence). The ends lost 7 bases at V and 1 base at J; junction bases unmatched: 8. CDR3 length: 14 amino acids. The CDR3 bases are TGTGCCAGCTCCTTCGCGCGGGGGTCCTACGAGCAGTACTTC. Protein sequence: CASSFARGSYEQYF.

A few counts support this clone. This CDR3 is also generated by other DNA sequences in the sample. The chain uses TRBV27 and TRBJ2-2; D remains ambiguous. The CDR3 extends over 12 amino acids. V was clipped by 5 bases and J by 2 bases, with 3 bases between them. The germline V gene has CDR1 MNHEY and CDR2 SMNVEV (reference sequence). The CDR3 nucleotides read TGTGCCAGCAGTGTCAACACCGGGGAGCTGTTTTTT. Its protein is CASSVNTGELFF.

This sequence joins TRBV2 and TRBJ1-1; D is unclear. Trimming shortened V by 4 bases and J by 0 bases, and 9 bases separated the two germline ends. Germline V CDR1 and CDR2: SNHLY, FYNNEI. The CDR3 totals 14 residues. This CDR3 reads CASSGGRMNTEAFF. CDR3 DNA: TGTGCCAGCAGTGGTGGTCGGATGAACACTGAAGCTTTCTTT.

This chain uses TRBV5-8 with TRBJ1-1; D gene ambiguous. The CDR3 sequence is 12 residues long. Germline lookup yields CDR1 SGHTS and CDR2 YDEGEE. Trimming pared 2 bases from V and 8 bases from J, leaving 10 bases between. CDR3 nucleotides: TGTGCCAGCAGCTTACCCATCCCCGAAGCTTTCTTT. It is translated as CASSLPIPEAFF.

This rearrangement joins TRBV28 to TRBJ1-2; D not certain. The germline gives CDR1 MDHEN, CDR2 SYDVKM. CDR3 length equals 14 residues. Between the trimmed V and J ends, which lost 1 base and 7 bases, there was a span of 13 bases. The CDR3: CASSLLARSAGYTF. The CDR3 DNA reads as TGTGCCAGCAGTTTATTGGCACGGTCCGCTGGCTACACCTTC.

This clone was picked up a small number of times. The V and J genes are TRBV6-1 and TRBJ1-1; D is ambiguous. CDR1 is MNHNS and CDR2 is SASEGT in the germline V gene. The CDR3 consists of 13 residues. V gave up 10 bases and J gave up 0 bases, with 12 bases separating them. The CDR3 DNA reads TGTGCCACTTGGCCCTGGTTGAACACTGAAGCTTTCTTT. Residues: CATWPWLNTEAFF.

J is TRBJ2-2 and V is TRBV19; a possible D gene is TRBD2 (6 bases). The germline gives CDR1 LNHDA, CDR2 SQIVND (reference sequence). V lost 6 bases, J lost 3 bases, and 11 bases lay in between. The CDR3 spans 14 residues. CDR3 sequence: CASRGREDTGELFF. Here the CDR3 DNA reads TGTGCCAGTAGGGGAAGGGAGGACACCGGGGAGCTGTTTTTT.

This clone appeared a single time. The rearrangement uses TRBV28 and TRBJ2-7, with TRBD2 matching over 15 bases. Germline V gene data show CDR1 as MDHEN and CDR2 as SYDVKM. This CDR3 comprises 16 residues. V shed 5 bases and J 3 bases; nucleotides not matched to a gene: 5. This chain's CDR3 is CASSPGLAGGYYEQYF. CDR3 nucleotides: TGTGCCAGCAGTCCCGGACTAGCGGGAGGGTACTACGAGCAGTACTTC.

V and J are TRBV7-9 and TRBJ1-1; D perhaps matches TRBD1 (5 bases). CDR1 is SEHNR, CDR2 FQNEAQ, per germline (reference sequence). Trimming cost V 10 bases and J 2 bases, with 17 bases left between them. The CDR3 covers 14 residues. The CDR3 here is CAIWAGQGNTEAFF. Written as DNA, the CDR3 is TGTGCCATCTGGGCGGGGCAGGGAAACACTGAAGCTTTCTTT.

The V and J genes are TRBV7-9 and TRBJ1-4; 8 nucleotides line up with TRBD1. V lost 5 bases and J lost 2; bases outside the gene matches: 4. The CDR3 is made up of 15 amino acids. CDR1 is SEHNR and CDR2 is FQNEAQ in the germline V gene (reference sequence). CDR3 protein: CASSDGQGTNEKLFF. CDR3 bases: TGTGCCAGCAGCGACGGACAGGGCACTAATGAAAAACTGTTTTTT.

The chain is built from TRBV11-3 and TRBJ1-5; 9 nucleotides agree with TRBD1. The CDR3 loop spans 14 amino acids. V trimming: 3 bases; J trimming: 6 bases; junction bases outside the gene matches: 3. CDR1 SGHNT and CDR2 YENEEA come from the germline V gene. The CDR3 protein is CASSFGQGPQPQHF. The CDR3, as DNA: TGTGCCAGCAGCTTCGGACAGGGGCCTCAGCCCCAGCATTTT.

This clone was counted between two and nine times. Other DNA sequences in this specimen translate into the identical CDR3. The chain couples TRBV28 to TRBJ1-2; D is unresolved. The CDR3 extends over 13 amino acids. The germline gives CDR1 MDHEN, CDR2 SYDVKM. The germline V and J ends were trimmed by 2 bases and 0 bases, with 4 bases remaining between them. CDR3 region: CASSLGSNYGYTF. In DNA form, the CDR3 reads TGTGCCAGCAGTTTAGGGTCTAACTATGGCTACACCTTC.

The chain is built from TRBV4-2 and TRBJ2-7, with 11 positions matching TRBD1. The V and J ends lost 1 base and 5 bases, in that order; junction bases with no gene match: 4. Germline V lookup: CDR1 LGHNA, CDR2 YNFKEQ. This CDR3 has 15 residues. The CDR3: CASSQVGQGDDEQYF. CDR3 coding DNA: TGTGCCAGCAGCCAAGTGGGACAGGGGGACGACGAGCAGTACTTC.

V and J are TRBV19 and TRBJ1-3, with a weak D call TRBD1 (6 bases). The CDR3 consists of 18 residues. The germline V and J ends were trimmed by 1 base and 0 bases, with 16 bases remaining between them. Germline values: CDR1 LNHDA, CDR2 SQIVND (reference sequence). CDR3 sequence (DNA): TGTGCCAGTAGTATAGCGGTGGACAGCGGTTACTCTGGAAACACCATATATTTT. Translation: CASSIAVDSGYSGNTIYF.

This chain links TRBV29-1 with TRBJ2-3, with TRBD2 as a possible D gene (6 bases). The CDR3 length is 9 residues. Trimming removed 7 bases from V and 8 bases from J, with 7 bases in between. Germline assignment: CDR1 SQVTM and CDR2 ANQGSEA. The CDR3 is CSAGGTQYF. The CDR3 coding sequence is TGCAGCGCCGGGGGTACGCAGTATTTT.

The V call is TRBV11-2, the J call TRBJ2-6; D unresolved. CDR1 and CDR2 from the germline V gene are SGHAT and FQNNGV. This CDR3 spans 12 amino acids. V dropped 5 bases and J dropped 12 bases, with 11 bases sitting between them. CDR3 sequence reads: CASSDLLGVLTF. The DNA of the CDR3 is TGTGCCAGCAGCGACTTACTGGGCGTCCTGACTTTC.

The CDR3 loop reads CASSRPGGGNTIYF. The CDR3 DNA is TGCGCCAGCAGCCGGCCCGGAGGTGGAAACACCATATATTTT. The chain uses TRBV10-1 and TRBJ1-3; D not certain. The CDR3 covers 14 residues. Trimming cost V 6 bases and J 3 bases, with 12 bases left between them. CDR1 is WNHNN and CDR2 is SYGVQD in the germline V gene (reference sequence).

This CDR3 reads CASSLGGGVNYGYTF. For the CDR3, the DNA is TGTGCCAGCAGCTTAGGTGGAGGGGTTAACTATGGCTACACCTTC. The chain combines TRBV7-9 with TRBJ1-2; TRBD1 might be the D (5 bases). The germline V and J ends were trimmed by 1 base and 1 base, with 10 bases remaining between them. Germline V gene lookup returns CDR1 SEHNR and CDR2 FQNEAQ (reference sequence). This CDR3 is 15 amino acids long.

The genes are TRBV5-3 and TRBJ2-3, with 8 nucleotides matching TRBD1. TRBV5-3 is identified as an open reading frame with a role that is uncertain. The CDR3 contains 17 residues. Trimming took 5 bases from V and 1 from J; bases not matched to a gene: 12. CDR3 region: CARRGKQGVEGTDTQYF. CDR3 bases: TGTGCCAGAAGGGGAAAACAGGGGGTTGAGGGCACAGATACGCAGTATTTT.

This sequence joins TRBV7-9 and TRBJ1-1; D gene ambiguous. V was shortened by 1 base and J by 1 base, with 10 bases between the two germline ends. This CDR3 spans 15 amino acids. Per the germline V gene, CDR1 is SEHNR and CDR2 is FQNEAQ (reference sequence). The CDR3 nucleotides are TGTGCCAGCAGCTTAGTTGGAGGGTCGAACACTGAAGCTTTCTTT. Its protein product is CASSLVGGSNTEAFF.

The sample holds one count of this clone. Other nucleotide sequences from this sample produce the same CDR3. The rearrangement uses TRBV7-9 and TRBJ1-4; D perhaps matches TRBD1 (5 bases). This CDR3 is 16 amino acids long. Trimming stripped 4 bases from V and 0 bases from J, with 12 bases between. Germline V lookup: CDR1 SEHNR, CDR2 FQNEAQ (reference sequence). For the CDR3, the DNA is TGTGCCAGCAGCTCGGGACCGCTCGCAACTAATGAAAAACTGTTTTTT. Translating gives CASSSGPLATNEKLFF.

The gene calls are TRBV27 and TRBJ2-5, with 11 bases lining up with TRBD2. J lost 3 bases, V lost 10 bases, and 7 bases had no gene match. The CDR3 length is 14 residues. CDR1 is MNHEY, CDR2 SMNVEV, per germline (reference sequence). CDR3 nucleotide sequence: TGTGCCACCCAAGGACTAGCGGGTGAAGAGACCCAGTACTTC. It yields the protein CATQGLAGEETQYF.

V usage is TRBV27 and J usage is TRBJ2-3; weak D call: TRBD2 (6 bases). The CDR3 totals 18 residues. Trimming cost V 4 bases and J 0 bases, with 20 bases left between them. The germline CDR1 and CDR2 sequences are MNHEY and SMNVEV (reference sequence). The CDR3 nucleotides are TGTGCCAGCAGTTCCCGGGGGAGCGGCACCTCTAGCACAGATACGCAGTATTTT. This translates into CASSSRGSGTSSTDTQYF.